One and the same sample provided the 20 T cell receptor beta chains below, sequenced in a study of cytomegalovirus exposure and HLA in healthy donors (dated by TCRdb to 2016 to 2017). To prepare the library, the immunoSEQ multiplex PCR assay was applied. A mixture of 60 forward primers for TCR Vbeta segments and 13 reverse primers for TCR Jbeta segments was used in the multiplex PCR. Imported from immuneACCESS, the table was reduced by TCRdb to in-frame sequences with V and J called. These copies leave out some clones; in studies compared against another copy, an unresolved V gene accounts for under half, and the cause of the remainder is not known. For this sample there are 250,000 to 350,000 clones; about nine tenths appear just once. Less than 4.5% of the sample rests with the top ten. The sample was PBMCs. Receptor source: a middle-aged man in good health and CMV-seropositive.

This clone is a singleton in its sample. The chain links TRBV5-4 to TRBJ2-1; a weak D match, TRBD2 (6 bases). Trimming took 6 bases from V and 7 from J, leaving 11 bases between them. Germline V gives CDR1 SGHNT, CDR2 YYREEE (reference sequence). The CDR3 loop spans 12 amino acids. This chain's CDR3 is CASTHSGNEQFF. CDR3 coding DNA: TGTGCCAGCACCCATAGCGGAAATGAGCAGTTCTTC. Using reference TRBV5-4 and TRBJ2-1 for the parts outside the CDR3, the full variable domain is ETGVTQSPTHLIKTRGQQVTLRCSSQSGHNTVSWYQQALGQGPQFIFQYYREEENGRGNFPPRFSGLQFPNYSSELNVNALELDDSALYLCASTHSGNEQFFGPGTRLTVL.

CDR3 loop: CASSLSHTGELFF. CDR3 nucleotides: TGCGCCAGCAGCCTGAGTCACACCGGGGAGCTGTTTTTT. V usage is TRBV4-1 and J usage is TRBJ2-2, with D unclear. This CDR3 spans 13 amino acids. V lost 4 bases and J lost 3, with 6 bases in between. Germline CDR1 is MGHRA and CDR2 is YSYEKL.

J is TRBJ2-1 and V is TRBV6-5; perhaps TRBD1 as D (6 bases). The CDR3 length is 14 residues. V lost 4 bases, J lost 4 bases, and 11 bases lay in between. CDR1 and CDR2 from the germline V gene are MNHEY and SVGAGI. CDR3 sequence (DNA): TGTGCCAGCAGTTTCAGACAGGCATACAATGAGCAGTTCTTC. Translated: CASSFRQAYNEQFF.

The CDR3 region has the DNA TGTGCCAGCAGTGAAGCGCGATACAGGATGCCAGATACGCAGTATTTT. This gives the protein CASSEARYRMPDTQYF. This sequence joins TRBV6-1 and TRBJ2-3; maybe TRBD1 (5 bases). CDR1 and CDR2 (germline): MNHNS, SASEGT. The length of the CDR3 is 16 residues. V shed 0 bases and J shed 4 bases, with 14 bases lying between them.

Of note for this clone: Other nucleotide sequences in the sample specify the same CDR3. This chain uses TRBV7-3 with TRBJ2-5; weak D call: TRBD1 (7 bases). With 1 base removed from V and 5 bases from J, the gap between germline ends came to 11 bases. Germline CDR1 is SGHTA and CDR2 is FQGTGA. This CDR3 comprises 14 residues. The CDR3 bases are TGTGCCAGCAGCTTAATTGGAGGGGGCGAGACCCAGTACTTC. Protein: CASSLIGGGETQYF. The variable domain in full, completed from reference TRBV7-3 and TRBJ2-5, reads GAGVSQTPSNKVTEKGKYVELRCDPISGHTALYWYRQSLGQGPEFLIYFQGTGAADDSGLPNDRFFAVRPEGSVSTLKIQRTERGDSAVYLCASSLIGGGETQYFGPGTRLLVL.

The chain has TRBV18 and TRBJ1-5; possibly TRBD1 for D (6 bases). V lost 3 bases to trimming and J lost 3 bases, with 12 bases between them. The CDR3 extends over 15 amino acids. Germline V gives CDR1 KGHSH, CDR2 LQKENI. CDR3 DNA sequence: TGTGCCAGCTCACCCTCGGACAGATTCAATCAGCCCCAGCATTTT. It is translated as CASSPSDRFNQPQHF.

The chain employs TRBV9 and TRBJ2-3, with a tentative D call TRBD2 (5 bases). This CDR3 region has 14 residues. Looked up from germline, CDR1 is SGDLS and CDR2 is YYNGEE. V was pared by 0 bases and J by 6 bases, with 11 bases between. The CDR3 spells CASSVEFSGDTQYF. For the CDR3, the DNA is TGTGCCAGCAGCGTAGAGTTCTCGGGGGATACGCAGTATTTT.

The chain uses TRBV13 and TRBJ1-2; 8 bases agree with TRBD1. The CDR3 consists of 14 residues. After removal of 5 bases from V and 4 bases from J, the junction contained 6 bases not matched to a gene. CDR1 PRHDT and CDR2 FYEKMQ come from the germline V gene (reference sequence). CDR3 DNA: TGTGCCAGCAGCCCGGACAGGGCGGCCTATGGCTACACCTTC. Translated, it gives CASSPDRAAYGYTF.

A remark on this clone: One end of the junction is discordant with germline, which a read error may explain. The chain employs TRBV7-9 and TRBJ1-1; D unresolved. Germline V gene sequence: CDR1 SEHNR, CDR2 FQNEAQ (reference sequence). The CDR3 is 16 residues long. The CDR3: CSSTLLPLVMNTEAFF. DNA of the CDR3: TGTTCCAGCACCCTTCTCCCTTTAGTTATGAACACTGAAGCTTTCTTT.

As for this clone: The sample has other DNA sequences that encode this CDR3 too. This sequence joins TRBV18 and TRBJ2-3; 11 bases agree with TRBD2. V was pared by 4 bases and J by 3 bases, with 3 bases of the junction left unmatched. The CDR3 is 15 amino acids. Germline values: CDR1 KGHSH, CDR2 LQKENI. The CDR3, as DNA: TGTGCCAGCTCACTTACTAGCGGGAGTACAGATACGCAGTATTTT. Translating it yields CASSLTSGSTDTQYF.

The J gene is TRBJ2-1, the V gene TRBV28; no clear D gene. V gave up 5 bases and J gave up 6 bases, with 14 bases separating them. The CDR3 sequence is 14 residues long. Germline values: CDR1 MDHEN, CDR2 SYDVKM. The CDR3 reads CASSEASPPNEQFF. CDR3 DNA sequence: TGTGCCAGCAGTGAGGCTTCACCCCCCAATGAGCAGTTCTTC.

The gene calls are TRBV7-6 and TRBJ2-7; weak D call: TRBD2 (6 bases). The V and J ends lost 6 bases and 0 bases respectively, with 15 bases between them. The germline CDR1 and CDR2 sequences are SGHVS and FNYEAQ. This CDR3 contains 15 residues. The CDR3 here is CASSPSSGYSYEQYF. In nucleotides, the CDR3 is TGTGCCAGCAGTCCGTCGAGCGGGTACTCCTACGAGCAGTACTTC.

The chain uses TRBV11-2 and TRBJ1-4; 12 bases map to TRBD1. V trimming: 5 bases; J trimming: 7 bases; junction bases outside the gene matches: 5. The CDR3 contains 15 residues. In germline, CDR1 is SGHAT, CDR2 FQNNGV. CDR3 coding DNA: TGTGCCAGCAGCCCGGGGACAGGGGGCGGTGAAAAACTGTTTTTT. Translating it yields CASSPGTGGGEKLFF.

The chain joins TRBV11-2 to TRBJ2-1, with 7 bases aligning to TRBD2. The V gene end was trimmed by 1 base and the J gene end by 10 bases; junction bases not matched to a gene: 10. The CDR3 covers 15 residues. CDR1 and CDR2 from the germline V gene are SGHAT and FQNNGV. CDR3 sequence (DNA): TGTGCCAGCAGCTTAGTAGGCCTAGCGGCTTTCGAGCAGTTCTTC. Encoded protein: CASSLVGLAAFEQFF.

This clone was detected once. The chain combines TRBV27 with TRBJ1-2; D remains ambiguous. The CDR3 totals 13 residues. CDR1 is MNHEY and CDR2 is SMNVEV in the germline V gene (reference sequence). V lost 6 bases, J lost 4 bases, and 12 bases lay in between. CDR3 in amino acids: CASRLTGSYGYTF. Written as DNA, the CDR3 is TGTGCCAGCAGGTTGACGGGAAGCTATGGCTACACCTTC.

The chain combines TRBV5-4 with TRBJ2-7; 11 bases match TRBD2. The V and J ends lost 7 bases and 1 base, in that order; junction bases with no gene match: 7. The CDR3 consists of 15 residues. Looked up from germline, CDR1 is SGHNT and CDR2 is YYREEE (reference sequence). The CDR3 is CASGTSGRGSYEQYF. The CDR3 DNA follows: TGTGCCAGCGGCACTAGCGGGAGAGGGTCCTACGAGCAGTACTTC.

The chain links TRBV2 to TRBJ2-1, with 10 bases identical to TRBD2. The CDR3 runs to 15 residues. Germline assignment: CDR1 SNHLY and CDR2 FYNNEI. The ends lost 5 bases at V and 5 bases at J; junction bases unmatched: 6. The CDR3 bases are TGTGCCAGCAGTCGGGCTAGCGGGAGAAACAATGAGCAGTTCTTC. It translates to CASSRASGRNNEQFF.

This clone has more than one count but fewer than ten. CDR3 nucleotide sequence: TGTGCCAGCAGTTGGGGCAGTCCCTCCTACGAGCAGTACTTC. It specifies CASSWGSPSYEQYF. This rearrangement joins TRBV27 to TRBJ2-7; possible D gene TRBD1, 5 bases. The CDR3 extends over 14 amino acids. The V gene's germline CDR1 is MNHEY and CDR2 SMNVEV (reference sequence). Trimming cost V 4 bases and J 0 bases, with 10 bases left between them.

The chain links TRBV28 to TRBJ2-7; 8 positions agree with TRBD1. The trim removed 6 bases at V and 2 bases at J, leaving 6 bases unmatched. The CDR3 is 14 residues long. Per the germline V gene, CDR1 is MDHEN and CDR2 is SYDVKM. The CDR3 sequence is CASRPTGVPYEQYF. The DNA for the CDR3 is TGTGCCAGCAGGCCGACAGGGGTGCCCTACGAGCAGTACTTC.

A single count supports this clone. The V gene is TRBV6-1, the J gene TRBJ1-5, with 10 positions matching TRBD1. Germline-derived CDR1 and CDR2 are MNHNS and SASEGT. V lost 6 bases and J lost 5; bases outside the gene matches: 7. CDR3 length equals 15 residues. As DNA, the CDR3 is TGTGCCAGCAGCCTGGGGGGACAGGGGTATCAGCCCCAGCATTTT. Protein product: CASSLGGQGYQPQHF.